This T cell receptor beta chain comes out of a study of cytomegalovirus exposure and HLA in healthy donors. Overall study findings and caveats: A cluster of highly shared sequence variants was likely a sequencing artifact. It was confirmed in vitro that a few of the CMV-associated chains were specific for CMV antigens. CMV serostatus alone was available as immune exposure information.

PCR amplification relied on 60 Vbeta primers (plus 13 Jbeta primers). The data were produced by immunoSEQ multiplex PCR, yet TCRdb's version contains in-frame clones alone and is incomplete. The table has roughly 150,000 clones, approximately 78% seen once. Of note for this clone: Its antigen is not known.

The TCR comes from a woman in her forties in good health and CMV-seropositive. Specimen: PBMCs.

CDR3 protein: CLCVAQGGNSNTGELFF. CDR3 DNA sequence: TGTTTGTGTGTGGCACAGGGGGGAAATTCGAACACCGGGGAGCTGTTTTTT. V and J are TRBV30 and TRBJ2-2; 8 nucleotides align to TRBD1. The CDR3 runs 17 residues. The germline CDR1 and CDR2 sequences are GTSNPN and SVGIG (reference sequence).